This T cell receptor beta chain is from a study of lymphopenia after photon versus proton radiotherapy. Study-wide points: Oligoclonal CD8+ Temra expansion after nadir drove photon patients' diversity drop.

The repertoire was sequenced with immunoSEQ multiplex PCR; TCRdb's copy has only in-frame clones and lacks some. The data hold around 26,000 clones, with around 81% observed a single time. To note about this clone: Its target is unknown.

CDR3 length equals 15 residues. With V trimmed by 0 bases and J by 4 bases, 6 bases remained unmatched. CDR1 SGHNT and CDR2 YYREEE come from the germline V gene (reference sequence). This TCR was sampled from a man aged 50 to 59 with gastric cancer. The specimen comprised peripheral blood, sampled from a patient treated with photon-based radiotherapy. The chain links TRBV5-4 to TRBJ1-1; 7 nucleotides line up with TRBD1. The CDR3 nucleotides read TGTGCCAGCAGCTTGGGACAGGGTGGTTTCACTGAAGCTTTCTTT. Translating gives CASSLGQGGFTEAFF.